A selection of T cell receptor beta chains follows, all from one sample in a study of blood T cell repertoires in COVID-19. Sequenced by immunoSEQ multiplex PCR; TCRdb stores in-frame clones only, minus some. The data hold some 400,000 clones, with around 90% observed a single time. The sequencing sample was made of peripheral blood. The source is a man aged 18-30 years with active or convalescent COVID-19. The CDR3 runs from the conserved cysteine through the conserved F or W. The D gene is left open where the match is weak. Clone size is given for some rows only: seen once, a few or many times, or a class if the clone is expanded.

V gene: TRBV19
D gene: .
J gene: TRBJ2-2
clone size: .
CDR3 DNA: TGTGCCAGTCGCCTCCTCAGCGGGGAGCTGTTTTTT
CDR3 protein: CASRLLSGELFF

V gene: TRBV28
D gene: .
J gene: TRBJ1-2
clone size: .
CDR3 DNA: TGTGCCAGCAGTTCAACAGATTTGGGCTACACCTTC
CDR3 protein: CASSSTDLGYTF

V gene: TRBV30
D gene: .
J gene: TRBJ2-1
clone size: .
CDR3 DNA: TGTGCCTGGAGTGTACGAAGCGGCGATGAGCAGTTCTTC
CDR3 protein: CAWSVRSGDEQFF

V gene: TRBV18
D gene: TRBD1
J gene: TRBJ2-1
clone size: .
CDR3 DNA: TGTGCCAGCTCACTCACGACAGGGACACTTCCCAATGAGCAGTTCTTC
CDR3 protein: CASSLTTGTLPNEQFF

V gene: TRBV15
D gene: .
J gene: TRBJ1-1
clone size: .
CDR3 DNA: TGTGCCACCAGCAACCGACAGATTAACACTGAAGCTTTCTTT
CDR3 protein: CATSNRQINTEAFF

V gene: TRBV5-5
D gene: .
J gene: TRBJ1-4
clone size: .
CDR3 DNA: TGTGCCAGCAGCTTGGCGGTCAGGGATGTTAATGAAAAACTGTTTTTT
CDR3 protein: CASSLAVRDVNEKLFF

V gene: TRBV19
D gene: .
J gene: TRBJ2-1
clone size: .
CDR3 DNA: TGTGCCTCAAGGGGGGGGTACCATGAGCAGTTCTTC
CDR3 protein: CASRGGYHEQFF

V gene: TRBV25-1
D gene: .
J gene: TRBJ1-4
clone size: .
CDR3 DNA: TGTGCCAGCAGTCAGGACAGCCGGACAGAAAAACTGTTTTTT
CDR3 protein: CASSQDSRTEKLFF

V gene: TRBV7-2
D gene: TRBD1
J gene: TRBJ2-5
clone size: .
CDR3 DNA: TGTGCCAGCAGCCAAGGACAGGGGGCAAAGACCCAGTACTTC
CDR3 protein: CASSQGQGAKTQYF

V gene: TRBV27
D gene: TRBD1
J gene: TRBJ1-5
clone size: few
CDR3 DNA: TGTGCCAGCGGACGGACAGGGGGGAACAATCAGCCCCAGCATTTT
CDR3 protein: CASGRTGGNNQPQHF

V gene: TRBV27
D gene: TRBD1
J gene: TRBJ2-7
clone size: .
CDR3 DNA: TGTGCCAGCAGTTCTTCCGGGACAGGGGTAAACTCCTACGAGCAGTACTTC
CDR3 protein: CASSSSGTGVNSYEQYF

V gene: TRBV27
D gene: TRBD1
J gene: TRBJ1-5
clone size: .
CDR3 DNA: TGTGCCAGCAGTTCATCCGGGACAGGGAGTCAGCCCCAGCATTTT
CDR3 protein: CASSSSGTGSQPQHF

V gene: TRBV19
D gene: .
J gene: TRBJ1-5
clone size: .
CDR3 DNA: TGTGCCAGTCACGCGGGGATAAGCAATCAGCCCCAGCATTTT
CDR3 protein: CASHAGISNQPQHF

V gene: TRBV21-1
D gene: .
J gene: TRBJ2-7
clone size: .
CDR3 DNA: TGTGCCAGCAGCGAGACAGGGGTTTGTAATTTCTACGAGCAGTACTTC
CDR3 protein: CASSETGVCNFYEQYF

V gene: TRBV6-5
D gene: .
J gene: TRBJ1-4
clone size: once
CDR3 DNA: TGTGCCAGCTTGTTGCGCGGGGGGATTAATGAAAAACTGTTTTTT
CDR3 protein: CASLLRGGINEKLFF

V gene: TRBV7-2
D gene: TRBD1
J gene: TRBJ2-2
clone size: .
CDR3 DNA: TGTGCCAGCAGCTCCGGACAGGGGCGATACACCGGGGAGCTGTTTTTT
CDR3 protein: CASSSGQGRYTGELFF

V gene: TRBV6-5
D gene: .
J gene: TRBJ1-1
clone size: once
CDR3 DNA: TGTGCCAGCAGCGGACAGACCAACACTGAAGCTTTCTTT
CDR3 protein: CASSGQTNTEAFF

V gene: TRBV9
D gene: .
J gene: TRBJ2-1
clone size: .
CDR3 DNA: TGTGCCAGCAGCGTAAGCGGGTTAACCTACAATGAGCAGTTCTTC
CDR3 protein: CASSVSGLTYNEQFF

V gene: TRBV6-2/TRBV6-3
D gene: .
J gene: TRBJ1-4
clone size: .
CDR3 DNA: TGTGCCAGCAGTTACGGGACACTCCACAGCGAAAAACTGTTTTTT
CDR3 protein: CASSYGTLHSEKLFF

V gene: TRBV6-2/TRBV6-3
D gene: TRBD1
J gene: TRBJ2-7
clone size: .
CDR3 DNA: TGTGCCAGCAGTGGTGACCGGGACAGGTTCTCCTACGAGCAGTACTTC
CDR3 protein: CASSGDRDRFSYEQYF

V gene: TRBV7-3
D gene: .
J gene: TRBJ2-7
clone size: few
CDR3 DNA: TGTGCCAGCAGCTTAACTCCAACAGGGTTCTACGAGCAGTACTTC
CDR3 protein: CASSLTPTGFYEQYF

V gene: TRBV5-1
D gene: TRBD2
J gene: TRBJ2-2
clone size: .
CDR3 DNA: TGCGCCAGCACCCGACCTGGGGCGGGAGGAGGCACCGGGGAGCTGTTTTTT
CDR3 protein: CASTRPGAGGGTGELFF

V gene: TRBV2
D gene: .
J gene: TRBJ1-3
clone size: .
CDR3 DNA: TGTGCCAGCAGGGCATCTGGAAACACCATATATTTT
CDR3 protein: CASRASGNTIYF

V gene: TRBV24-1
D gene: .
J gene: TRBJ2-5
clone size: .
CDR3 DNA: TGTGCCACCAGTGAGGCAGGGGGGCAAGAGACCCAGTACTTC
CDR3 protein: CATSEAGGQETQYF

V gene: TRBV28
D gene: .
J gene: TRBJ2-7
clone size: .
CDR3 DNA: TGTGCCAGCAGCTTCAGGGGTCCGAACCGGTACGAGCAGTACTTC
CDR3 protein: CASSFRGPNRYEQYF

V gene: TRBV5-5
D gene: .
J gene: TRBJ1-5
clone size: .
CDR3 DNA: TGTGCCAGCAGGCGGACGGGGGAGCAGCCCCAGCATTTT
CDR3 protein: CASRRTGEQPQHF

V gene: TRBV7-3
D gene: TRBD2
J gene: TRBJ2-1
clone size: medium-sized
CDR3 DNA: TGTGCCAGCAGCCTCGGAAATAGCGGGAGTGAGCAGTTCTTC
CDR3 protein: CASSLGNSGSEQFF

V gene: TRBV2
D gene: TRBD1
J gene: TRBJ1-2
clone size: .
CDR3 DNA: TGTGCCAGCAACGCGGGACAGGGGTTTACCAACTATGGCTACACCTTC
CDR3 protein: CASNAGQGFTNYGYTF

V gene: TRBV10-1
D gene: TRBD2
J gene: TRBJ2-5
clone size: .
CDR3 DNA: TGCGCCAGCAGTGAACGCGGGAGGGCCGTAAAGACCCAGTACTTC
CDR3 protein: CASSERGRAVKTQYF

V gene: TRBV4-3
D gene: TRBD1
J gene: TRBJ1-3
clone size: .
CDR3 DNA: TGCGCCAGCAGCCAAGAAATAGCGACAGGGGATTGGGACACCATATATTTT
CDR3 protein: CASSQEIATGDWDTIYF

V gene: TRBV2
D gene: .
J gene: TRBJ1-5
clone size: once
CDR3 DNA: TGTGCCAGCAGGGACTCTGGACAGAATCAGCCCCAGCATTTT
CDR3 protein: CASRDSGQNQPQHF

V gene: TRBV30
D gene: TRBD2
J gene: TRBJ2-3
clone size: .
CDR3 DNA: TGTGCCTGGAGTGTGGGACTAGCGGGAGGGACAGATACGCAGTATTTT
CDR3 protein: CAWSVGLAGGTDTQYF

V gene: TRBV28
D gene: .
J gene: TRBJ1-5
clone size: once
CDR3 DNA: TGTGCCAGCGCCGTGGGCTCGAGCAATCAGCCCCAGCATTTT
CDR3 protein: CASAVGSSNQPQHF

V gene: TRBV7-3
D gene: .
J gene: TRBJ2-6
clone size: .
CDR3 DNA: TGTGCCAGCAGCCCGGGCGCAGTCTCTGGGGCCAACGTGCTGACTTTC
CDR3 protein: CASSPGAVSGANVLTF

V gene: TRBV7-8
D gene: .
J gene: TRBJ1-2
clone size: .
CDR3 DNA: TGTGCCAGCAGCTTAACCGCAGGGTCTAACTATGGCTACACCTTC
CDR3 protein: CASSLTAGSNYGYTF

V gene: TRBV4-2
D gene: TRBD1
J gene: TRBJ1-6
clone size: .
CDR3 DNA: TGTGCCAGCAGCCAAGGGGGGGCAGGGGGTGGTTATTCACCCCTCCACTTT
CDR3 protein: CASSQGGAGGGYSPLHF

V gene: TRBV6-2/TRBV6-3
D gene: TRBD1
J gene: TRBJ1-2
clone size: few
CDR3 DNA: TGTGCCAGCAGCTCGACAGGGCAACCCTACTATGGCTACACCTTC
CDR3 protein: CASSSTGQPYYGYTF

V gene: TRBV6-5
D gene: TRBD2
J gene: TRBJ2-1
clone size: .
CDR3 DNA: TGTGCCAGCAGTTACTTTGCGGGAGAGATGAGAAATGAGCAGTTCTTC
CDR3 protein: CASSYFAGEMRNEQFF

V gene: TRBV27
D gene: TRBD1
J gene: TRBJ1-4
clone size: .
CDR3 DNA: TGTGCCAGCAAAGATTCCGACAGGGCGAGAAAACTGTTTTTT
CDR3 protein: CASKDSDRARKLFF

V gene: TRBV27
D gene: TRBD1
J gene: TRBJ1-5
clone size: .
CDR3 DNA: TGTGCCAGCCGCCCGGGACAGTCCGGCCAGCCCCAGCATTTT
CDR3 protein: CASRPGQSGQPQHF

V gene: TRBV19
D gene: TRBD1
J gene: TRBJ1-4
clone size: .
CDR3 DNA: TGTGCCAGTAGTATAGACACCCACAGGGGGATGAATGAAAAACTGTTTTTT
CDR3 protein: CASSIDTHRGMNEKLFF

V gene: TRBV11-3
D gene: .
J gene: TRBJ2-7
clone size: .
CDR3 DNA: TGTGCCAGCAGTCCCCCAAACTCCTACGAGCAGTACTTC
CDR3 protein: CASSPPNSYEQYF

V gene: TRBV15
D gene: .
J gene: TRBJ2-4
clone size: .
CDR3 DNA: TGTGCCACCAGCAGAGAGGCCCCGCAGGCCAAAAACATTCAGTACTTC
CDR3 protein: CATSREAPQAKNIQYF

V gene: TRBV19
D gene: TRBD1
J gene: TRBJ2-3
clone size: .
CDR3 DNA: TGTGCCAGTAGTCGGGACAGGGGGGCCGATACGCAGTATTTT
CDR3 protein: CASSRDRGADTQYF

V gene: TRBV6-6
D gene: TRBD1
J gene: TRBJ1-4
clone size: .
CDR3 DNA: TGTGCCAGCAGAACGACAGGGGACGAAAAACTGTTTTTT
CDR3 protein: CASRTTGDEKLFF

V gene: TRBV7-3
D gene: .
J gene: TRBJ2-3
clone size: .
CDR3 DNA: TGTGCCAGCAGCTTAATTCGGGCGGGGGCCGGGACAGATACGCAGTATTTT
CDR3 protein: CASSLIRAGAGTDTQYF

V gene: TRBV29-1
D gene: .
J gene: TRBJ1-1
clone size: .
CDR3 DNA: TGCAGCGTTGAATCCGGGGAGAACACTGAAGCTTTCTTT
CDR3 protein: CSVESGENTEAFF

V gene: TRBV19
D gene: TRBD2
J gene: TRBJ2-1
clone size: .
CDR3 DNA: TGTGCCAGTAGTATCTCAGCGGGGGAGGGGGATGAGCAGTTCTTC
CDR3 protein: CASSISAGEGDEQFF

V gene: TRBV7-2
D gene: .
J gene: TRBJ2-7
clone size: .
CDR3 DNA: TGTGCCAGCAGCTTAGTACAGCCCTACTACGAGCAGTACTTC
CDR3 protein: CASSLVQPYYEQYF

V gene: TRBV25-1
D gene: TRBD1
J gene: TRBJ2-7
clone size: .
CDR3 DNA: TGTGCCAGCAGGCGGACAGGACCCTACGAGCAGTACTTC
CDR3 protein: CASRRTGPYEQYF

V gene: TRBV7-9
D gene: .
J gene: TRBJ2-7
clone size: .
CDR3 DNA: TGTGCCAGCCTTCAGGGCCCCATTTACGAGCAGTACTTC
CDR3 protein: CASLQGPIYEQYF

V gene: TRBV11-1
D gene: TRBD2
J gene: TRBJ2-7
clone size: .
CDR3 DNA: TGTGCCAGCAGAGAGGGACTAGCGGGAGTGTTCGAGCAGTACTTC
CDR3 protein: CASREGLAGVFEQYF

V gene: TRBV12-3/TRBV12-4
D gene: .
J gene: TRBJ1-2
clone size: few
CDR3 DNA: TGTGCCAGCAGTTTAGAAAGGGGGTTAGGCTACACCTTC
CDR3 protein: CASSLERGLGYTF

V gene: TRBV27
D gene: .
J gene: TRBJ1-4
clone size: once
CDR3 DNA: TGTGCCAGCAGTTTAATGGCCCCACAAGGGGGTAATAATGAAAAACTGTTTTTT
CDR3 protein: CASSLMAPQGGNNEKLFF

V gene: TRBV7-7
D gene: .
J gene: TRBJ1-3
clone size: once
CDR3 DNA: TGTGCTAGCAGCCTCGGGCAGGGGTACGGAAACACCATATATTTT
CDR3 protein: CASSLGQGYGNTIYF

V gene: TRBV30
D gene: TRBD1
J gene: TRBJ1-2
clone size: .
CDR3 DNA: TGTGCCTGGAGCTACAGGGGGCGTATTAACTATGGCTACACCTTC
CDR3 protein: CAWSYRGRINYGYTF

V gene: TRBV7-2
D gene: .
J gene: TRBJ1-5
clone size: .
CDR3 DNA: TGTGCCAGCAGCTTCCCGGGTGGAAGCAATCAGCCCCAGCATTTT
CDR3 protein: CASSFPGGSNQPQHF